This T cell receptor beta chain was retrieved from a study of T cell responses to AZD1222 COVID-19 vaccine. Profiling relied on immunoSEQ multiplex PCR, and the TCRdb table lists in-frame clones only, not all of them. The data contain 150,000 to 200,000 clones, 87% of them singletons. The CDR3 is 13 amino acids. Trimming took off 5 bases at V and 4 bases at J, with 8 bases between the two ends. The germline V gene has CDR1 SGHVS and CDR2 FQNEAQ. This clonotype was obtained from an adult in good health. The chain is built from TRBV7-8 and TRBJ2-2; D remains unclear. Here the sequenced sample was peripheral blood, taken on day 0 of MenACWY control vaccination. CDR3 sequence (DNA): TGTGCCAGCAGCCGCCGGATCACCGGGGAGCTGTTTTTT. This codes for CASSRRITGELFF. Based on the CDR3 plus reference TRBV7-8 and TRBJ2-2, the full variable domain is GAGVSQSPRYKVAKRGQDVALRCDPISGHVSLFWYQQALGQGPEFLTYFQNEAQLDKSGLPSDRFFAERPEGSVSTLKIQRTQQEDSAVYLCASSRRITGELFFGEGSRLTVL.